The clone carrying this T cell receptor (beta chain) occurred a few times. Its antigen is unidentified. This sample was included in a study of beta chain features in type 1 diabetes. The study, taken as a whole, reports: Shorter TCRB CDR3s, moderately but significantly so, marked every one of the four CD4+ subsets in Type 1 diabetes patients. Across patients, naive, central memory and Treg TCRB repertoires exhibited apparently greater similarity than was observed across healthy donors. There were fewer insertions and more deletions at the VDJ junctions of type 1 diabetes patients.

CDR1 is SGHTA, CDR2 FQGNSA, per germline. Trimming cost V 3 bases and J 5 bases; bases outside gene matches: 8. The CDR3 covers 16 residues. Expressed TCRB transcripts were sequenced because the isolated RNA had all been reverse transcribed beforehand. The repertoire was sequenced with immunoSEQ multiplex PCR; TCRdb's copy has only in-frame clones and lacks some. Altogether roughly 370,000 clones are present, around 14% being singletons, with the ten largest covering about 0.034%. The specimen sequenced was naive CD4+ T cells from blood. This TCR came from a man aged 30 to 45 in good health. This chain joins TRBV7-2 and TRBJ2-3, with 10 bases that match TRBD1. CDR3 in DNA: TGTGCCAGCAGCTTCACCTCGACAGGGGGCAGAGATACGCAGTATTTT. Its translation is CASSFTSTGGRDTQYF.